A single sample gave rise to the 17 T cell receptor beta chains below, sequenced in a study of blood T cell repertoires in COVID-19. Libraries were prepared by immunoSEQ multiplex PCR; TCRdb keeps only in-frame clonotypes and omits some of them. The repertoire holds roughly 150,000 clones, with around 87% as singletons. The material sequenced was peripheral blood. The receptors were gathered from a woman aged 80 or older with COVID-19, enrolled during active disease.

V gene TRBV5-1 combines with J gene TRBJ2-7; no definite D call. The germline V and J ends were trimmed by 4 bases and 2 bases, with 16 bases remaining between them. CDR1 SGHRS and CDR2 YFSETQ come from the germline V gene. This CDR3 has 15 residues. The chain's CDR3 is CASSLLLGATYEQYF. The CDR3 nucleotides are TGCGCCAGCAGCCTTTTGTTAGGAGCCACCTACGAGCAGTACTTC.

Only one count was recorded for this clone. This chain connects TRBV4-2 to TRBJ2-1; 10 bases match TRBD1. CDR1 is LGHNA and CDR2 is YNFKEQ in the germline V gene. The length of the CDR3 is 16 residues. V was pared by 0 bases and J by 7 bases, with 6 bases of the junction left unmatched. Written as DNA, the CDR3 is TGTGCCAGCAGCCAAGATGGACAGGGGGGTGGTAATGAGCAGTTCTTC. The encoded protein is CASSQDGQGGGNEQFF.

This clone has a single count. At the DNA level, this CDR3 is encoded by other sequences in the same sample as well. This chain connects TRBV5-1 to TRBJ2-2, with unresolved D. Germline-derived CDR1 and CDR2 are SGHRS and YFSETQ. There are 13 residues in the CDR3. V lost 0 bases and J lost 4, with 4 bases in between. The CDR3 DNA is TGCGCCAGCAGCTTGGTGAGCACCGGGGAGCTGTTTTTT. This encodes CASSLVSTGELFF.

This chain connects TRBV28 to TRBJ2-7; 7 nucleotides line up with TRBD1. V shed 7 bases, J shed 1 base, and the junction held 13 bases outside the gene matches. This CDR3 region has 16 residues. Germline values: CDR1 MDHEN, CDR2 SYDVKM. As DNA, the CDR3 is TGTGCCAGCATACCTAACACCGGCAGGGGGTCCTACGAGCAGTACTTC. Its protein product is CASIPNTGRGSYEQYF.

Worth noting for this clone: Sequence at one end of the junction differs from germline and may be a read error. This CDR3 reads CASSLERGEEQYF. CDR3 nucleotide sequence: TGTGCTAGCAGCTTAGAACGGGGGGAAGAGCAGTACTTC. The chain combines TRBV7-7 with TRBJ2-7, with TRBD2 identical over 7 bases. The CDR3 consists of 13 residues. Germline V gives CDR1 SSHAT, CDR2 FNYEAQ (reference sequence). Based on the CDR3 plus reference TRBV7-7 and TRBJ2-7, the full variable domain is GAGVSQSPRYKVTKRGQDVTLRCDPISSHATLYWYQQALGQGPEFLTYFNYEAQPDKSGLPSDRFSAERPEGSISTLTIQRTEQRDSAMYRCASSLERGEEQYFGPGTRLTVT.

The chain links TRBV2 to TRBJ2-1, with 9 nucleotides matching TRBD2. Germline V gene sequence: CDR1 SNHLY, CDR2 FYNNEI. The trim removed 5 bases at V and 5 bases at J, leaving 4 bases unmatched. This CDR3 comprises 14 residues. As DNA, the CDR3 is TGTGCCAGCAGTACCGGGACTAGCAACAATGAGCAGTTCTTC. It encodes CASSTGTSNNEQFF.

The chain carries TRBV28 and TRBJ2-3, with TRBD2 matching over 14 bases. The ends lost 5 bases at V and 6 bases at J; junction bases unmatched: 10. Germline CDR1 MDHEN, CDR2 SYDVKM. This CDR3 region has 17 residues. The chain's CDR3 is CASSGGTSGRFDDTQYF. The DNA of the CDR3 is TGTGCCAGCAGTGGGGGGACTAGCGGGAGATTTGACGATACGCAGTATTTT.

The chain employs TRBV25-1 and TRBJ1-1; no reliable D call. In germline, CDR1 is MGHDK, CDR2 SYGVNS. The length of the CDR3 is 13 residues. The germline V and J ends were trimmed by 5 bases and 5 bases, with 12 bases remaining between them. As DNA, the CDR3 is TGTGCCAGCAGTAGTAGCGGCAGTACTGAAGCTTTCTTT. This translates into CASSSSGSTEAFF.

This clone has only a few counts. The J gene is TRBJ2-3, the V gene TRBV24-1; the D gene is possibly TRBD2 (6 bases). CDR3 length: 15 residues. CDR1 KGHDR and CDR2 SFDVKD come from the germline V gene. Between the trimmed V and J ends, which lost 4 bases and 7 bases, there was a span of 17 bases. The CDR3 DNA reads as TGTGCCACCAGTGACCCCCAGTCTAGCGCATATACGCAGTATTTT. Amino acids: CATSDPQSSAYTQYF.

The chain carries TRBV4-2 and TRBJ2-2; 9 bases are shared with TRBD1. The CDR3 loop spans 16 amino acids. V gave up 0 bases and J gave up 6 bases; unmatched junction bases: 5. Germline V gene data show CDR1 as LGHNA and CDR2 as YNFKEQ. The CDR3 coding sequence is TGTGCCAGCAGCCAAGATGGGACAGGGCAGGCCGGGGAGCTGTTTTTT. It specifies CASSQDGTGQAGELFF.

V usage is TRBV5-1 and J usage is TRBJ2-6, with D maybe TRBD1 (6 bases). Trimming shortened V by 4 bases and J by 1 base, and 12 bases separated the two germline ends. Germline CDR1 and CDR2: SGHRS and YFSETQ. This CDR3 is built from 16 residues. The CDR3 coding sequence is TGCGCCAGCAGCGCCGGGACACATTCTGGGGCCAACGTCCTGACTTTC. Encoded protein: CASSAGTHSGANVLTF.

This chain uses TRBV6-5 with TRBJ1-1; the match to TRBD1 covers 7 bases. Germline V gives CDR1 MNHEY, CDR2 SVGAGI. Germline trimming cut 5 bases from V and 2 bases from J; bases unmatched to any gene: 5. The CDR3 sequence is 14 residues long. CDR3 protein: CASSRTGVNTEAFF. The DNA of the CDR3 is TGTGCCAGCAGTCGTACAGGGGTTAACACTGAAGCTTTCTTT.

This chain connects TRBV28 to TRBJ1-5; no reliable D call. V was cut by 5 bases and J by 4 bases, with 24 bases left in between. The CDR3 extends over 18 amino acids. Germline CDR1 MDHEN, CDR2 SYDVKM. The CDR3 is CASSATPEVGRLNQPQHF. The DNA for the CDR3 is TGTGCCAGCAGTGCTACCCCGGAGGTGGGCAGACTAAATCAGCCCCAGCATTTT.

The rearrangement joins TRBV7-9 to TRBJ2-5, with 9 bases identical to TRBD1. Unmatched junction bases numbered 11, after V lost 1 base and J lost 5 bases. The CDR3 has 17 residues. Germline CDR1 is SEHNR and CDR2 is FQNEAQ (reference sequence). CDR3 DNA sequence: TGTGCCAGCAGCTTAGACCCTAGAGACAGGGGGTGGGAGACCCAGTACTTC. Amino acids: CASSLDPRDRGWETQYF.

For this clone: This sample includes further DNA sequences coding for the same CDR3. The gene calls are TRBV6-5 and TRBJ2-2, with 7 bases lining up with TRBD1. The germline CDR1 and CDR2 sequences are MNHEY and SVGAGI. The V and J ends lost 9 bases and 2 bases, in that order; junction bases with no gene match: 6. The CDR3 extends over 14 amino acids. Written as DNA, the CDR3 is TGTGCCAGTCCCGGGACAGCCAACACCGGGGAGCTGTTTTTT. This codes for CASPGTANTGELFF.

This sequence joins TRBV6-5 and TRBJ1-1; perhaps TRBD1 as D (5 bases). From germline, CDR1 is MNHEY and CDR2 SVGAGI. With 8 bases removed from V and 10 bases from J, the gap between germline ends came to 14 bases. This CDR3 has 11 residues. CDR3 protein: CASRGGRRAFF. In DNA, the CDR3 is TGTGCCAGCCGGGGGGGACGCCGAGCTTTCTTT.

The rearrangement uses TRBV9 and TRBJ2-3, with TRBD1 identical over 9 bases. The CDR3 totals 16 residues. With V trimmed by 0 bases and J by 3 bases, 5 bases remained unmatched. CDR1 is SGDLS, CDR2 YYNGEE, per germline. The chain's CDR3 is CASSVDPGQGTDTQYF. The CDR3 DNA follows: TGTGCCAGCAGCGTAGACCCGGGACAGGGTACAGATACGCAGTATTTT.